Listed below are T cell receptor beta chains from one sample, sequenced in a study of shared clonotypes between healthy human individuals. The data were produced by immunoSEQ multiplex PCR, yet TCRdb's version contains in-frame clones alone and is incomplete. The sample holds under 750,000 clones; roughly 72% are singletons and the top ten take around 1.8%. The sequenced sample consisted of memory CD4+ T cells sorted from blood. The receptors come from a woman aged 25 to 39 in good health. The CDR3 runs from the conserved cysteine through the conserved F or W. The D gene is left open where the match is weak. A clone size is listed for some rows: how often the clone was seen (once, few, many), or a class if it is expanded.

V: TRBV11-3; size: NA; D: NA; J: TRBJ2-3; DNA: TGTGCCAGCAGCGCTGTAAGCGGAGGCTACACAGATACGCAGTATTTT; CDR3: CASSAVSGGYTDTQYF
V: TRBV10-3; size: NA; D: NA; J: TRBJ2-3; DNA: TGTGCCATCAGTGAGTCGGAAGCGGCTGCAGGCGATACGCAGTATTTT; CDR3: CAISESEAAAGDTQYF
V: TRBV4-1; size: once; D: NA; J: TRBJ2-7; DNA: TGCGCCAGCAGCCAAGGGGAACGGGTGAAGGCCTACGAGCAGTACTTC; CDR3: CASSQGERVKAYEQYF
V: TRBV28; size: NA; D: NA; J: TRBJ2-7; DNA: TGTGCCAGCAGACCATCTCTAGGTTCGTACGAGCAGTACTTC; CDR3: CASRPSLGSYEQYF
V: TRBV6-5; size: few; D: NA; J: TRBJ1-2; DNA: TGTGCCAGCAGTTACTCTTCCGGGACACCCAGGGGTGGCTACACCTTC; CDR3: CASSYSSGTPRGGYTF
V: TRBV30; size: NA; D: NA; J: TRBJ2-1; DNA: TGTGCCTGGAGTGACTTTCTGAGGTTCGATGAGCAGTTCTTC; CDR3: CAWSDFLRFDEQFF
V: TRBV7-8; size: NA; D: TRBD1; J: TRBJ1-1; DNA: TGTGCCAGCAGCTTGGCCCGGACAGGGACAGGGGGTGAGAGAGGTGAAGCTTTCTTT; CDR3: CASSLARTGTGGERGEAFF
V: TRBV2; size: many; D: NA; J: TRBJ2-7; DNA: TGTGCCAGCAGTGAGGCCAACGAGCAGTACTTC; CDR3: CASSEANEQYF
V: TRBV5-1; size: few; D: TRBD1; J: TRBJ2-7; DNA: TGCGCCAGCAGCCTGAACAGGGGGACCTACGAGCAGTACTTC; CDR3: CASSLNRGTYEQYF
V: TRBV15; size: NA; D: TRBD2; J: TRBJ2-1; DNA: TGTGCCACCAGCAGAGGAGGTTCGGCTAGCGGGAGTTATAATGAGCAGTTCTTC; CDR3: CATSRGGSASGSYNEQFF
V: TRBV7-9; size: NA; D: TRBD2; J: TRBJ2-2; DNA: TGTGCCAGCAGCTCCACTAGCGGGAGTACCGGGGAGCTGTTTTTT; CDR3: CASSSTSGSTGELFF
V: TRBV4-1; size: NA; D: NA; J: TRBJ1-3; DNA: TGCGCCAGCAGCCTAGAGGGTGGAAACACCATATATTTT; CDR3: CASSLEGGNTIYF
V: TRBV4-1; size: NA; D: NA; J: TRBJ2-5; DNA: TGCGCCAGCAGCCCCTCGTCGTGGGGTTACTCGGAAGAGCAGTACTTC; CDR3: CASSPSSWGYSEEQYF
V: TRBV7-9; size: NA; D: TRBD1; J: TRBJ2-5; DNA: TGTGCCAGCAGGTCGACAGGGCCCGGGGAGACCCAGTACTTC; CDR3: CASRSTGPGETQYF
V: TRBV6-5; size: once; D: NA; J: TRBJ1-6; DNA: TGTGCCAGCAGTTCGTTGGGGAAGGGGTATAATTCACCCCTCCACTTT; CDR3: CASSSLGKGYNSPLHF
V: TRBV28; size: once; D: NA; J: TRBJ2-1; DNA: TGTGCCAGCAGTCCGGGGACTCTAACCTACAATGAGCAGTTCTTC; CDR3: CASSPGTLTYNEQFF
V: TRBV5-5; size: once; D: TRBD1; J: TRBJ2-7; DNA: TGTGCCAGCAGCCCGGGACAGGGTGGATCTCGCTACGAGCAGTACTTC; CDR3: CASSPGQGGSRYEQYF
V: TRBV28; size: NA; D: NA; J: TRBJ1-5; DNA: TGTGCCAGCAGTATAGTGGGGGGGGCTAGCAATCAGCCCCAGCATTTT; CDR3: CASSIVGGASNQPQHF
V: TRBV2; size: NA; D: TRBD1; J: TRBJ1-2; DNA: TGTGCCAGCAGTCCAGACAGGGAAGATGGCTACACCTTC; CDR3: CASSPDREDGYTF
V: TRBV5-8; size: NA; D: TRBD2; J: TRBJ2-1; DNA: TGTGCCAGCAGCTTGGCCTCTAGCGGGTACTCCTACAATGAGCAGTTCTTC; CDR3: CASSLASSGYSYNEQFF
V: TRBV28; size: NA; D: NA; J: TRBJ1-2; DNA: TGTGCCAGCAGTCCCTACCGACAGGACTATGGCTACACCTTC; CDR3: CASSPYRQDYGYTF
V: TRBV4-1; size: NA; D: NA; J: TRBJ2-1; DNA: TGCGCCAGCAGCGCCGAGACAGGGACTTACTACAATGAGCAGTTCTTC; CDR3: CASSAETGTYYNEQFF
V: TRBV7-6; size: once; D: TRBD1; J: TRBJ2-7; DNA: TGTGCCAGCAGCTTAGCGCCGACAGGGGGCTTGAGCTCCTACGAGCAGTACTTC; CDR3: CASSLAPTGGLSSYEQYF
V: TRBV6-5; size: NA; D: NA; J: TRBJ1-1; DNA: TGTGTCGGCAGGACAGTGAACACTGAAGCTTTCTTT; CDR3: CVGRTVNTEAFF
V: TRBV11-3; size: NA; D: NA; J: TRBJ1-5; DNA: TGTGCCAGCAGCTTCAGGGGTTCAAGCAATCAGCCCCAGCATTTT; CDR3: CASSFRGSSNQPQHF
V: TRBV10-2; size: NA; D: TRBD2; J: TRBJ2-1; DNA: TGCGCCAGCAGTTTAGCGGGAGGGGGTAACAATGAGCAGTTCTTC; CDR3: CASSLAGGGNNEQFF
V: TRBV27; size: NA; D: TRBD1; J: TRBJ2-2; DNA: TGTGCCAGCAGGCCGGGACAGGTGAACACCGGGGAGCTGTTTTTT; CDR3: CASRPGQVNTGELFF
V: TRBV18; size: few; D: TRBD1; J: TRBJ2-5; DNA: TGTGCCAGCTCACCACAGGGGGCAGGAGAGACCCAGTACTTC; CDR3: CASSPQGAGETQYF
V: TRBV27; size: NA; D: NA; J: TRBJ1-4; DNA: TGTGCCAGCAGTGCTCCAGGGGTCATAGGCGAAAAACTGTTTTTT; CDR3: CASSAPGVIGEKLFF
V: TRBV18; size: NA; D: NA; J: TRBJ2-2; DNA: TGTGCCAGCTCACCAAGTAATTTGGGAGGCACCGGGGAGCTGTTTTTT; CDR3: CASSPSNLGGTGELFF
V: TRBV30; size: NA; D: TRBD1; J: TRBJ2-7; DNA: TGTGCCTGGAGTTACCGGGACAGGGTAAGAGAGCAGTACTTC; CDR3: CAWSYRDRVREQYF
V: TRBV28; size: NA; D: NA; J: TRBJ2-6; DNA: TGTGCCAGCAGGCGACGGGCCCATGACGGGGCCAACGTCCTGACTTTC; CDR3: CASRRRAHDGANVLTF
V: TRBV7-9; size: NA; D: NA; J: TRBJ1-2; DNA: TGTGCCAGCAGCTTACGAGGCTATGGCTACACCTTC; CDR3: CASSLRGYGYTF
V: TRBV4-3; size: NA; D: NA; J: TRBJ1-1; DNA: TGCGCCACAACTTCGGCCACTGAAGCTTTCTTT; CDR3: CATTSATEAFF
V: TRBV25-1; size: many; D: NA; J: TRBJ2-7; DNA: TGTGCCGGAAACTACGAGCAGTACTTC; CDR3: CAGNYEQYF
V: TRBV6-1; size: NA; D: NA; J: TRBJ1-5; DNA: TGTGCCAGCAGTGGGTGGGGCGGTATCAATCAGCCCCAGCATTTT; CDR3: CASSGWGGINQPQHF
V: TRBV7-9; size: NA; D: NA; J: TRBJ2-1; DNA: TGTGCCAGCAGCTTAATACTAGGAAATGAGCAGTTCTTC; CDR3: CASSLILGNEQFF
V: TRBV6-5; size: NA; D: NA; J: TRBJ1-1; DNA: TGTGCCAGCAGTTACTCGCGGGACGTGGTACTGAGTTTCTTT; CDR3: CASSYSRDVVLSFF
V: TRBV11-2; size: many; D: NA; J: TRBJ1-2; DNA: TGTGCCAGCAGCCGGGGGCAGAACTATGGCTACACCTTC; CDR3: CASSRGQNYGYTF
V: TRBV5-4; size: NA; D: TRBD2; J: TRBJ2-5; DNA: TGTGCCAGCAGCTTGGGACTAGCGGGAGGAGAGACCCAGTACTTC; CDR3: CASSLGLAGGETQYF
V: TRBV7-2; size: many; D: NA; J: TRBJ2-3; DNA: TGTGCCAGCAGCTTGGGGGGAATCACAGATACGCAGTATTTT; CDR3: CASSLGGITDTQYF
V: TRBV2; size: NA; D: TRBD1; J: TRBJ1-2; DNA: TGTGCCAGCAGCGGGACAGGGGAGGTTTATGGTGGCTACACCTTC; CDR3: CASSGTGEVYGGYTF
V: TRBV6-1; size: once; D: NA; J: TRBJ2-4; DNA: TGTGCCAGCAGTGAAACACTTGTCGGGGGCTTCGCCAAAAACATTCAGTACTTC; CDR3: CASSETLVGGFAKNIQYF
V: TRBV9; size: NA; D: TRBD2; J: TRBJ2-5; DNA: TGTGCCAGCAGCGTGAGCGGGACGAATTTTCAAGAGACCCAGTACTTC; CDR3: CASSVSGTNFQETQYF
V: TRBV6-1; size: NA; D: NA; J: TRBJ2-7; DNA: TGTGCCAGCAGACCTATTGGACAGCTCTACGAGCAGTACTTC; CDR3: CASRPIGQLYEQYF
V: TRBV6-5; size: once; D: NA; J: TRBJ1-2; DNA: TGTGCCAGCAGCAACCGGGACATGCTTCGGGGCTACACCTTC; CDR3: CASSNRDMLRGYTF
V: TRBV6-5; size: few; D: NA; J: TRBJ2-1; DNA: TGTGCCAGCAGTCCGATCAGGGGTGAGCAGTTCTTC; CDR3: CASSPIRGEQFF
V: TRBV6-4; size: NA; D: NA; J: TRBJ1-4; DNA: TGTGCCAGCAGTGACTTTCCCCCTGCAACTAATGAAAAACTGTTTTTT; CDR3: CASSDFPPATNEKLFF
V: TRBV6-6; size: many; D: NA; J: TRBJ2-1; DNA: TGTGCCAGCAGTTCCGGCGGCGGGTCGATCGGTGAGCAGTTCTTC; CDR3: CASSSGGGSIGEQFF
V: TRBV9; size: NA; D: NA; J: TRBJ1-5; DNA: TGTGCCAGCAGCGTTGGGGGGCGCCCCAATCAGCCCCAGCATTTT; CDR3: CASSVGGRPNQPQHF
V: TRBV7-9; size: few; D: TRBD1; J: TRBJ2-1; DNA: TGTGCCAGCAGCCGACAGGGCACCTACAATGAGCAGTTCTTC; CDR3: CASSRQGTYNEQFF
V: TRBV11-2; size: NA; D: TRBD1; J: TRBJ1-2; DNA: TGTGCCAGCAGCCCTAGGGACAGATTCTATGGCTACACCTTC; CDR3: CASSPRDRFYGYTF
V: TRBV7-8; size: NA; D: NA; J: TRBJ2-5; DNA: TGTGCCAGCAGCTTTGGGGGCCGAAAGAACGGAGAGACCCAGTACTTC; CDR3: CASSFGGRKNGETQYF
V: TRBV2; size: NA; D: TRBD2; J: TRBJ2-2; DNA: TGTGCCAGCAGTGCGGGGACTAGCGGAAACACCGGGGAGCTGTTTTTT; CDR3: CASSAGTSGNTGELFF
V: TRBV5-1; size: NA; D: NA; J: TRBJ2-1; DNA: TGCGCCAGCAGCCCCTGGCGGGATGCCCCATATGAGCAGTTCTTC; CDR3: CASSPWRDAPYEQFF